This T cell receptor beta chain comes out of a study of T cell responses to AZD1222 COVID-19 vaccine. Findings and caveats of the study: The repertoires were collected only after the peak T cell response. Spike was spanned by vaccine-associated CD4 TCRs, which were dominant at 160-218 and 743-854.

Of note for this clone: Its antigen is undetermined.

CDR3 size: 15 residues. Deletions cut 3 bases from V and 4 bases from J, with 13 bases between. Germline V lookup: CDR1 LNHDA, CDR2 SQIVND (reference sequence). Sequencing was performed with immunoSEQ multiplex PCR; in TCRdb, only in-frame clones are kept and a portion is missing. The table shows about 110,000 clones, with more than 75% occurring only once. This receptor was identified in an adult who received the AZD1222 COVID-19 vaccine. This specimen was peripheral blood, taken 28 days after the second AZD1222 dose. J is TRBJ1-5 and V is TRBV19; D might be TRBD1 (5 bases). The CDR3 spells CASSMSSRANQPQHF. The DNA of the CDR3 is TGTGCCAGTAGTATGTCAAGCAGGGCTAATCAGCCCCAGCATTTT.